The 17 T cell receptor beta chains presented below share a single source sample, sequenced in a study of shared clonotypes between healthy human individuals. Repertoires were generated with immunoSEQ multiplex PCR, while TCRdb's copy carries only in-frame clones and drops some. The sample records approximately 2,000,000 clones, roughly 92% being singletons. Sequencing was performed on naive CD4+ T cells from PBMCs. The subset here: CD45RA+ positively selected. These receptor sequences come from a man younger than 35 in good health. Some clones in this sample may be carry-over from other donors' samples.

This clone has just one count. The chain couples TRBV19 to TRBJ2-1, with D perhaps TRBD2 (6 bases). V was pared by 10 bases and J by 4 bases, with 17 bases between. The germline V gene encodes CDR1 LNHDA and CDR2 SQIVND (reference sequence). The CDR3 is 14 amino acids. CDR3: CATAGPGRYNEQFF. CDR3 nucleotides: TGTGCCACCGCGGGGCCTGGGAGATACAATGAGCAGTTCTTC. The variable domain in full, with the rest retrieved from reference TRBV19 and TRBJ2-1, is DGGITQSPKYLFRKEGQNVTLSCEQNLNHDAMYWYRQDPGQGLRLIYYSQIVNDFQKGDIAEGYSVSREKKESFPLTVTSAQKNPTAFYLCATAGPGRYNEQFFGPGTRLTVL.

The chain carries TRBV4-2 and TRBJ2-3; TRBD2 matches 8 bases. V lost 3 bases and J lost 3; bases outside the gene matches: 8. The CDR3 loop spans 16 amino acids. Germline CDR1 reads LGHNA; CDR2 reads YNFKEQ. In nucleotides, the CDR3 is TGTGCCAGCAGCCACCCCGGGACTAGAATAACAGATACGCAGTATTTT. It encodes CASSHPGTRITDTQYF.

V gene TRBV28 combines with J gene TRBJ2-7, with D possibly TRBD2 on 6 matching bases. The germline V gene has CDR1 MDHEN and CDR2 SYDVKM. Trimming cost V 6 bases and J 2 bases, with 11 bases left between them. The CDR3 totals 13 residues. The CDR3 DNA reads TGTGCCAGCAGCGGGAGTAACGCCTACGAGCAGTACTTC. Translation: CASSGSNAYEQYF.

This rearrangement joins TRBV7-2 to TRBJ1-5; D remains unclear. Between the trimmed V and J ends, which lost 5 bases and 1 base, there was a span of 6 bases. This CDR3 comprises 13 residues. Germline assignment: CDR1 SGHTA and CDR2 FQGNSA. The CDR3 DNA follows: TGTGCCAGCAGCCCCGAAAGCAATCAGCCCCAGCATTTT. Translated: CASSPESNQPQHF.

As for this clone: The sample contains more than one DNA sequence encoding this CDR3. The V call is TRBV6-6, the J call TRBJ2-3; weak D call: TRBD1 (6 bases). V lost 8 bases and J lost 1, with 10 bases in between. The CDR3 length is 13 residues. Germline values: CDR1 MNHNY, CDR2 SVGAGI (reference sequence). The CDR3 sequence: CASSPGGTDTQYF. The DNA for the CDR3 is TGTGCCAGCTCTCCAGGGGGCACAGATACGCAGTATTTT.

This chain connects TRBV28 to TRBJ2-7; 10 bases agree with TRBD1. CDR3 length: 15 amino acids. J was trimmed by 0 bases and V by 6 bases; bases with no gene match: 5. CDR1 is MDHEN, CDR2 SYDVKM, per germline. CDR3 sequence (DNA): TGTGCCAGCAGAACGGACAGGGGGGCCTCCTACGAGCAGTACTTC. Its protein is CASRTDRGASYEQYF.

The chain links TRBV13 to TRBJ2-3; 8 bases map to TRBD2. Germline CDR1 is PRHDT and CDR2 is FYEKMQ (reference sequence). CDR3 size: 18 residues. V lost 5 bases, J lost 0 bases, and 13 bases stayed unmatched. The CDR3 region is CASSPPALAAPSTDTQYF. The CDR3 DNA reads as TGTGCCAGCAGCCCTCCCGCACTAGCGGCCCCTAGCACAGATACGCAGTATTTT.

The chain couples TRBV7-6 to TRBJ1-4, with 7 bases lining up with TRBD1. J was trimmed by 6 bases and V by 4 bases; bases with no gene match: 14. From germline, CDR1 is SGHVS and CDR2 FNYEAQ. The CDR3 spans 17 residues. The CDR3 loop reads CASSSGQVASLDEKLFF. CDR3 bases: TGTGCCAGCAGCTCTGGACAGGTAGCAAGCCTGGATGAAAAACTGTTTTTT.

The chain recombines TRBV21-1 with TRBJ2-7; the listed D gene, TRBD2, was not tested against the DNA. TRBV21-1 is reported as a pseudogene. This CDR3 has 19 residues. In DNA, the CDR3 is TGTGCCAGCAGCAAAGTAGTTGCGGGGATGTCGGGAGGGCCCGGCGAGCAGTACTTC. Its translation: CASSKVVAGMSGGPGEQYF.

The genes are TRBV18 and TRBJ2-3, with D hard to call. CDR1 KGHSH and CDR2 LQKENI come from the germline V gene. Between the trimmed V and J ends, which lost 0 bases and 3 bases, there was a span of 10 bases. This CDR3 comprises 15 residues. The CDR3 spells CASSPPTGVTDTQYF. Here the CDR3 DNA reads TGTGCCAGCTCACCACCGACCGGAGTTACAGATACGCAGTATTTT.

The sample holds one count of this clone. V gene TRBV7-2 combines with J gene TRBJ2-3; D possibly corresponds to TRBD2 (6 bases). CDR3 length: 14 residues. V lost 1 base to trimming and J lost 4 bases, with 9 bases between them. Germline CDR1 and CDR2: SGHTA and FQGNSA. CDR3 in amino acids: CASSLGPGADTQYF. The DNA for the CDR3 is TGTGCCAGCAGCTTAGGTCCGGGAGCAGATACGCAGTATTTT.

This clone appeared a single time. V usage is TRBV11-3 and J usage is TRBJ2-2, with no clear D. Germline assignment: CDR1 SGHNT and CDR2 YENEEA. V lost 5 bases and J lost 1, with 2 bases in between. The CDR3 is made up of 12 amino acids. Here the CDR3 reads CASSMNTGELFF. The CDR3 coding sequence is TGTGCCAGCAGCATGAACACCGGGGAGCTGTTTTTT. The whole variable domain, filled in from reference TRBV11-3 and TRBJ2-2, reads EAGVVQSPRYKIIEKKQPVAFWCNPISGHNTLYWYLQNLGQGPELLIRYENEEAVDDSQLPKDRFSAERLKGVDSTLKIQPAELGDSAVYLCASSMNTGELFFGEGSRLTVL.

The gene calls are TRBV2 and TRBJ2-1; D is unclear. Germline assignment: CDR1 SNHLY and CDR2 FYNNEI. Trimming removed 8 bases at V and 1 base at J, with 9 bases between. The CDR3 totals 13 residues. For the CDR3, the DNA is TGTGCCAGCGCCGCACTTTCCTACAATGAGCAGTTCTTC. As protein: CASAALSYNEQFF. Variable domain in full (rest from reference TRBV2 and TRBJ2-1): EPEVTQTPSHQVTQMGQEVILRCVPISNHLYFYWYRQILGQKVEFLVSFYNNEISEKSEIFDDQFSVERPDGSNFTLKIRSTKLEDSAMYFCASAALSYNEQFFGPGTRLTVL.

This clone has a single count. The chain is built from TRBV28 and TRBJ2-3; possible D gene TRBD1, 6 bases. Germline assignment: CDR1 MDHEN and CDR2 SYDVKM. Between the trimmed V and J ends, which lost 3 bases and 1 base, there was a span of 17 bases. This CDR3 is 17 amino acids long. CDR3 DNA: TGTGCCAGCAGTTTCCCCCCTGGGGGCAGGGGCACAGATACGCAGTATTTT. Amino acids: CASSFPPGGRGTDTQYF.

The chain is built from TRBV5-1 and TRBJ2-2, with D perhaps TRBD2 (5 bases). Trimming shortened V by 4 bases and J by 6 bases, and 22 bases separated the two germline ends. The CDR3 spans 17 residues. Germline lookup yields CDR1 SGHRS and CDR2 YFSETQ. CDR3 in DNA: TGCGCCAGCAGCCCCGGGAACGTTCTTGTCGTTGCCGGGGAGCTGTTTTTT. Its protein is CASSPGNVLVVAGELFF.

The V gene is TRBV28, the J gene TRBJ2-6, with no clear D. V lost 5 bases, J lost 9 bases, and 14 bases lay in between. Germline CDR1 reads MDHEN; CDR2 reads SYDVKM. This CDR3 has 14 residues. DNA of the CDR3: TGTGCCAGCAGTCCGTCATCGACCATCAACGTCCTGACTTTC. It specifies CASSPSSTINVLTF.

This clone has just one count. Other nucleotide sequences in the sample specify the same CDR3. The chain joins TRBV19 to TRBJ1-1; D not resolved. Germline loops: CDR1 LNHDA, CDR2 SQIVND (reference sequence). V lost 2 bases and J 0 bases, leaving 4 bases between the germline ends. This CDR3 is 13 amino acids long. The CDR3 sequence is CASSITVNTEAFF. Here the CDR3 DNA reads TGTGCCAGTAGTATAACCGTGAACACTGAAGCTTTCTTT.